The 10 T cell receptor beta chains given below trace back to one sample, sequenced in a study of monozygotic twins with inflammatory bowel disease (dated by TCRdb to between 2018 and 2020). The library was prepared using 5' RACE. The listed sequencing device is Illumina HiSeq 2500. Following reprocessing of the reads by TCRdb, the data hold one row per CDR3 protein sequence and no DNA is available. This sample's table has entries for about 160,000 distinct CDR3 sequences. In total, the top ten clones hold 2.8% of the sample. The sequencing input was blood. These receptor sequences come from a human donor with ulcerative colitis or Crohn's disease, or a healthy co-twin of an affected twin (not recorded which).

The chain couples TRBV28 to TRBJ1-1. Per germline, CDR1 MDHEN and CDR2 SYDVKM. CDR3 length: 12 residues. CDR3 amino acids: CASARVFTEAFF.

The V call is TRBV6-5, the J call TRBJ2-7. Germline V gives CDR1 MNHEY, CDR2 SVGAGI. This CDR3 comprises 12 residues. This chain's CDR3 is CASSDHVYEQYF.

This chain links TRBV9 with TRBJ2-1. This CDR3 comprises 14 residues. The V gene's germline CDR1 is SGDLS and CDR2 YYNGEE. CDR3 in amino acids: CASSVGLLYNEQFF.

V and J are TRBV21-1 and TRBJ2-4. TRBV21-1 is a known pseudogene. CDR3 length: 15 amino acids. The CDR3 here is CASRSPVEPRNIQYF.

The gene calls are TRBV7-9 and TRBJ1-2. CDR3 size: 15 residues. CDR1 and CDR2 from the germline V gene are SEHNR and FQNEAQ (reference sequence). The CDR3 sequence: CASSPIGVANYGYTF.

V and J are TRBV6-1 and TRBJ2-5; TCRdb calls TRBD2, which cannot be checked without DNA. This CDR3 comprises 16 residues. The germline gives CDR1 MNHNS, CDR2 SASEGT. The CDR3 sequence is CASSDTVAGGWETQYF.

V and J are TRBV25-1 and TRBJ2-4; TCRdb outputs TRBD1, but without DNA this stays unchecked. CDR3 length: 13 amino acids. Germline values: CDR1 MGHDK, CDR2 SYGVNS. The CDR3 is CASSDHRAAIQYF.

The V gene is TRBV3-1, the J gene TRBJ2-7; the TRBD2 assignment by TCRdb is unverifiable without DNA. The germline gives CDR1 LGHDT, CDR2 YNNKEL (reference sequence). This CDR3 is built from 16 residues. The CDR3 spells CASSQMSGISSYEQYF.

The chain combines TRBV12-3 or TRBV12-4 with TRBJ2-6; TCRdb selects TRBD1, and the lack of DNA leaves this call unchecked. The CDR3 contains 18 residues. CDR3 residues: CASSLRGQASSGANVLTF.

The V gene is TRBV5-1, the J gene TRBJ2-7; TCRdb indicates TRBD2, and absent DNA this call remains unverified. The germline CDR1 and CDR2 sequences are SGHRS and YFSETQ. CDR3 length: 14 amino acids. The CDR3 region is CASSLATSEYEQYF.